These 10 T cell receptor beta chains share one sample of origin, sequenced in a study of blood T cells in healthy people across ages (dated by TCRdb to about 2015). The method was 5' RACE. Data came from an Illumina HiSeq 2500. The second PCR ran for about 6 to 12 cycles and used a J-beta primer mix along with a sample-barcoded 5' primer. In TCRdb, the public reads were trimmed at Q25 with fastp and aligned with MiXCR, with productive beta chains retained. Identical CDR3 protein sequences are pooled into one entry, listed with their most common genes and DNA. The sample profile shows 450,000 to 700,000 distinct CDR3 sequences; 27% of them were found once. The ten largest clones represent about 18% of the sample. The specimen was blood. These receptors all come from a woman aged 70 to 79 in good health.

The V call is TRBV5-1, the J call TRBJ2-1, with D perhaps matching TRBD1 or TRBD2 (5 bases each). This CDR3 spans 14 amino acids. CDR1 is SGHRS and CDR2 is YFSETQ in the germline V gene. With 6 bases removed from V and 6 bases from J, the gap between germline ends came to 16 bases. The CDR3 sequence is CASNLGVGGNEQFF. The CDR3 nucleotides read TGCGCCAGCAATTTAGGGGTAGGAGGCAATGAGCAGTTCTTC.

This clonotype was recorded a few times. This sequence joins TRBV5-5 and TRBJ1-1, with 9 bases fitting TRBD1. With 5 bases clipped from V and 5 bases from J, the junction kept 10 bases outside the gene matches. Germline V gene sequence: CDR1 SGHKS, CDR2 YYEKEE (reference sequence). The CDR3 loop spans 15 amino acids. DNA for the CDR3: TGTGCCAGCAGACCGGACAGGGGACCGGGGACTGAAGCTTTCTTT. Translating gives CASRPDRGPGTEAFF.

In its sample, this clonotype was seen a few times. The V gene is TRBV7-2, the J gene TRBJ2-3; D is ambiguous. Germline CDR1 SGHTA, CDR2 FQGNSA. V lost 5 bases and J 4 bases, leaving 10 bases between the germline ends. This CDR3 contains 13 residues. The CDR3 reads CASSPRGSDTQYF. The CDR3, as DNA: TGTGCCAGCAGCCCTCGTGGGTCAGATACGCAGTATTTT.

This clonotype was observed a single time. The J gene is TRBJ1-2, the V gene TRBV4-2; D gene ambiguous. Trimming stripped 0 bases from V and 0 bases from J, with 8 bases between. CDR1 is LGHNA, CDR2 YNFKEQ, per germline. This CDR3 has 15 amino acids. In DNA, the CDR3 is TGTGCCAGCAGCCAAGATCGATCTTCTAACTATGGCTACACCTTC. The encoded protein is CASSQDRSSNYGYTF.

The chain joins TRBV20-1 to TRBJ1-4; TRBD1 aligns across 8 bases. With V trimmed by 4 bases and J by 8 bases, 6 bases remained unmatched. The CDR3 has 13 amino acids. Germline CDR1 reads DFQATT; CDR2 reads SNEGSKA (reference sequence). The CDR3 DNA reads as TGCAGTGCTAAGAGACAGGGGAACGAAAAACTGTTTTTT. This codes for CSAKRQGNEKLFF.

The chain couples TRBV6-2 or TRBV6-3 to TRBJ1-5; D gene ambiguous. Trimming took 10 bases from V and 2 from J, leaving 12 bases between them. CDR1 and CDR2 from the germline V gene are MNHEY and SVGEGT. CDR3 size: 13 residues. CDR3 coding DNA: TGTGCCACCCTCCAAACCGGCAATCAGCCCCAGCATTTT. As protein: CATLQTGNQPQHF.

The table lists this clonotype with a count of one. This rearrangement joins TRBV20-1 to TRBJ2-5; D gene unclear. Germline V lookup: CDR1 DFQATT, CDR2 SNEGSKA (reference sequence). The V gene lost 6 bases and the J gene lost 2 bases, with 10 bases spanning the gap. The CDR3 consists of 12 residues. CDR3 region: CSAADLQETQYF. Here the CDR3 DNA reads TGCAGTGCCGCCGATCTGCAAGAGACCCAGTACTTC.

J is TRBJ1-5 and V is TRBV30, with D maybe TRBD1 (6 bases). V shed 4 bases and J shed 3 bases, with 19 bases lying between them. The CDR3 is 16 residues long. Germline CDR1 is GTSNPN and CDR2 is SVGIG (reference sequence). Written as DNA, the CDR3 is TGTGCCTGGACACCCGAGGGTCAGGGGTACAATCAGCCCCAGCATTTT. It encodes CAWTPEGQGYNQPQHF.

This clonotype was seen more than once but under ten times. The chain joins TRBV18 to TRBJ2-5; possibly TRBD1 for D (6 bases). V was pared by 4 bases and J by 1 base, with 10 bases between. CDR3 length: 14 amino acids. Germline assignment: CDR1 KGHSH and CDR2 LQKENI. CDR3 residues: CASSLVDSQETQYF. Written as DNA, the CDR3 is TGTGCCAGCTCACTTGTGGACAGCCAAGAGACCCAGTACTTC.

This clonotype was detected only once. The chain carries TRBV20-1 and TRBJ1-4; TRBD1 aligns across 8 bases. There are 15 residues in the CDR3. J lost 7 bases, V lost 4 bases, and 11 bases had no gene match. Germline CDR1 and CDR2: DFQATT and SNEGSKA (reference sequence). CDR3 nucleotide sequence: TGCAGTGCTAATCGACAGGGGCTTGTTAGTGAAAAACTGTTTTTT. Translating gives CSANRQGLVSEKLFF.